This TCR beta chain was documented in a study of cytomegalovirus exposure and HLA in healthy donors (dated by TCRdb to about 2017). Describing the broader study: In an earlier analysis of approximately 640 of the donors, 276 Gb of sequence data and 120 million or so unique TCR beta sequences from 180 million or so T cells were reported. In a later genetic analysis, genome-wide SNP genotypes for about 65% of the roughly 700 donors were used, and that subset was treated as a discovery cohort. All discovery cohort repertoires had been generated on a single sequencing platform. In addition to the first cohort of 666 subjects, a separate validation cohort of under 150 different subjects was used. Typing coverage varied by locus: roughly 629-630 donors for A, B, C, DRB1 and DQB1; approximately 500 for DQA1; about 600 for DPA1; approximately 490 for DPB1. An early release that covered more than 550 HLA-typed donors contained 250 to 350 gigabases of sequencing data and 70 million to 100 million unique TCR sequences. On average, roughly 240,000 unique TCR beta nucleotide sequences were sequenced per donor among about 400 genotyped donors of the cohort, with approximately 18% of those sequences being non-productive. A handful of DR-DQ haplotypes were handled as single units for association and clustering because linkage in the cohort was strong. The genetic ancestry cluster associated with self-reported Caucasian donors included about 84% of the roughly 400 genotyped donors. Donor age, sex, ethnicity and CMV serostatus were collected together with the repertoire data. The study aimed to test whether cataloging public T cell receptors could reveal signatures of past pathogen exposure. A later analysis re-analyzed previously published TCR beta repertoires from 500 to 700 donors and added high-resolution HLA genotyping to study TCR occurrence patterns. In the later analysis, no new phenotypic data were used to find candidate immune exposures; instead, reliance was placed on TCR beta sequences and their occurrence across donors. High-throughput TCR immunosequencing, statistical association of individual TCRs with disease status, and machine learning were combined to predict cytomegalovirus infection status. The T cell repertoires of around 670 subjects were profiled by immunosequencing and related to cytomegalovirus serostatus. An earlier analysis of 450 to 750 of the donors used high-throughput TCR beta sequencing to judge whether each TCR beta V gene segment behaved as functional or pseudogenic. Both class I and class II loci were covered by HLA typing, at four-digit resolution. The paper's findings and limits, for the study overall: A group of highly shared sequence variants was considered likely to be a technical artifact of the sequencing pipeline. A further reported finding was that TCR beta sequences accurately predicted the HLA-A and HLA-B alleles for most subjects in the first cohort. The only immune exposure information available for the cohort was CMV serostatus. Cytomegalovirus status was reported to be diagnosed by the classifier with high specificity and sensitivity in both the original and validation cohorts. It was suggested by the authors that the approach could potentially be generalized to other disease states and immunological phenotypes. The earlier analysis of nearly 600 of the donors excluded seventeen rarely observed V segments, including chromosome 9 orphons, because counts were too low. While some public TCRs were present in many individuals, most TCR sequences turned up only very rarely across donors. In a later analysis, HLA-associated TCR beta chains were found to be more clonally expanded and to have lower generation probabilities than equally common non-associated chains. According to a later genetic analysis, donors in an Asian-associated ancestry cluster had fewer N-insertions in productive TCRs than the approximately 690-donor mean. The presence/absence analyses assumed that sequencing depth was roughly uniform across donors, and that assumption may not be true. Only TCR beta chains were sequenced in this cohort, and the absence of alpha or paired-chain data limited detectable features. A later analysis associated around 16,000 TCR beta sequences with specific HLA alleles at a false discovery rate of 0.05. Strong co-occurrence of HLA alleles, especially DR and DQ, made assigning TCR associations to individual alleles difficult. Linkage disequilibrium might explain the correlated functional status among segregating V segments, but an unknown experimental factor could not be excluded. In an earlier analysis of about 600 of the donors, most TCR beta V segments appeared in productive rearrangements about 87% or about 30% of the time, broadly matching IMGT annotations. According to a later analysis, TCR association rates differed among HLA loci, with DRB1 alleles showing the most associated TCRs and HLA-C alleles showing the fewest. A few of the identified cytomegalovirus-associated TCR beta chains were confirmed in vitro to be specific for cytomegalovirus antigens. According to a later analysis, parvovirus B19, influenza, CMV and Epstein-Barr virus appeared linked to several top co-occurrence clusters. V-gene and J-gene trimming of TCR beta chains was associated with a missense DCLRE1C variant in a later genetic analysis, and the association was replicated in an independent cohort. The study listed 164 TCR beta chains as associated with cytomegalovirus. Because HLA typing was unavailable for some donors at each locus, only the typed subset was used in association tests. In a later analysis, most CMV-associated TCR beta chains were found to appear HLA-restricted, with HLA associations seemingly driven largely by CMV exposure.

Turning to this clone: Its antigen is still unknown. Base qualities are not provided; no much larger clone lies one nucleotide away.

The cohort was made up of roughly 670 healthy bone marrow donors. All cohort members were sampled while nominally healthy, although unrecorded immune exposures were likely present. The donor was CMV seropositive and was included in the group of approximately 300 seropositive cohort members. Every donor gave a peripheral blood sample, and the peripheral blood mononuclear cells from that sample were used for TCR beta sequencing. The Qiagen DNeasy Blood Extraction Kit was used to extract genomic DNA from the blood cell samples. Libraries were constructed by the immunoSEQ multiplex PCR assay. The multiplex PCR relied on a mix of 60 forward primers for TCR Vbeta segments and 13 reverse primers for TCR Jbeta segments. The CDR3 region of rearranged TCR beta genes was amplified from genomic DNA by a multiplex PCR assay. The amplified TCR beta libraries were sequenced on the Illumina HiSeq System as 87-base-pair reads. Per the original workflow: A later analysis counted around 72 million unique TCR beta chains across the 670 or so repertoires, and some 11 million of these chains were shared by at least two donors. To remove PCR and sequencing errors, raw reads were error-corrected and collapsed into unique sequences using a nearest-neighbor algorithm that merged closely related sequences. To assign V, D and J gene segments, CDR3 sequences were aligned to IMGT reference sequences. For a sequence to be retained, at least a six-nucleotide match to both a V gene segment and a J gene segment was required. Rearrangements were classified as productive when the CDR3 lacked stop codons and remained in frame with V and J, and all other rearrangements were classified as non-productive. CDR3 was defined by IMGT convention, running from the second conserved V-encoded cysteine to the conserved J-encoded phenylalanine. The earlier analysis of 450 to 750 of the donors excluded any sequence lacking an unambiguous match to a single V gene segment. An earlier analysis of some 610 of the donors called V segments functional above 56.7% productive rearrangements and segregating when the between-donor standard deviation exceeded 5%. A statistical classification framework was built to diagnose cytomegalovirus status from the catalog of TCR beta chain sequences. In a later analysis, V and J genes were assigned by comparing TCR nucleotide sequences against IMGT/GENE-DB human TR gene sequences. Using the TCRdist pipeline, a later analysis assigned CDR3 sequences along with most-parsimonious VDJ recombination scenarios. In a later analysis, every TCR beta chain was defined by the combination of its CDR3 amino acid sequence and its V-gene family, and reads without a unique V-gene family were dropped. As a way to deal with suspected cross-contamination and a sequencing artifact, a later analysis dropped over 550 nucleotide sequences that were highly shared and had low generation probability. In a later analysis, a clonal expansion index was calculated for each public chain from normalized within-repertoire ranks of inferred template counts. Generation probabilities in a later analysis came from a VDJ recombination model fitted to out-of-frame rearrangements, and those results were checked against IGoR. Hypergeometric tests were used in a later analysis to score TCR-TCR, TCR-HLA and TCR-CMV co-occurrence, with a repertoire-size bias correction applied to the TCR pairs. A later analysis estimated false discovery rates by permuting HLA or CMV assignments 20 times. In a later analysis, co-occurring TCRs were grouped using DBSCAN, and TCRdist sequence similarity was added for clustering within HLA-allele-positive subsets. Co-occurrence clustering excluded repertoires with fewer than 30,000 or more than 120,000 public chains, plus five with anomalous nucleotide sharing. The clones in this table, taken by TCRdb from immuneACCESS, are in-frame only. Not every clone is retained; where verified, under half of the shortfall comes from an unresolved V gene, and the cause of the rest is unknown. The V and J calls and clone size are taken from that table; D and trimming were inferred from the DNA. The sample table holds around 130,000 clones, of which over 70% were seen once. The top ten hold roughly 3% of the sample.

The sample taken for sequencing was PBMCs. The TCR comes from a woman aged 40-49 years in good health and CMV-seropositive.

Here the CDR3 is given as CASSGGTSGRIGQETQYF. The DNA sequence follows: TGTGCCAGCAGCGGAGGGACTAGCGGGAGGATTGGCCAAGAGACCCAGTACTTC. The rearrangement joined TRBV11-2 to TRBJ2-5, and 15 junction bases match TRBD2. V loses 5 bases at its end and J loses 1 base; junction bases beyond the gene matches: 8. Counted from cysteine to phenylalanine, this CDR3 has 18 amino acids. The entry retains the CDR3 DNA only, 54 bases that are in frame from base 1. In the germline V gene, CDR1 corresponds to SGHAT and CDR2 to FQNNGV.